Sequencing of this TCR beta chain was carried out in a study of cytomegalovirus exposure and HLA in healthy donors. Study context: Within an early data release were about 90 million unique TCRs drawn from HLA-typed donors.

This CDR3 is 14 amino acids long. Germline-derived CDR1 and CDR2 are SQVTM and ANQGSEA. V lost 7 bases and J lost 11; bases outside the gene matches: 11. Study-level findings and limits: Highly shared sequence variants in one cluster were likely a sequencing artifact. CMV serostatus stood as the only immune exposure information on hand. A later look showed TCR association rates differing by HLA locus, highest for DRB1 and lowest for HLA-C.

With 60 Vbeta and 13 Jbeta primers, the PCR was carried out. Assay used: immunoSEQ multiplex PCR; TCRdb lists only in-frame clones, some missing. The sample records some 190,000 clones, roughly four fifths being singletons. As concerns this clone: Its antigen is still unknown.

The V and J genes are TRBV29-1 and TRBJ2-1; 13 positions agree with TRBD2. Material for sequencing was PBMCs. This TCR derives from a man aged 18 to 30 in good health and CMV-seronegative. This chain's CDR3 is CSAPGLAGVDKQFF. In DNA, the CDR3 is TGCAGCGCCCCAGGACTAGCGGGGGTGGACAAGCAGTTCTTC.